Below, 8 T cell receptor beta chains from the same sample are listed, as sequenced in a study of T cell clonotyping in hematopoietic cell transplantation. Specified time point: recipient sample about 28 days before transplant, after cytoreduction. Sequencing was performed with immunoSEQ multiplex PCR; in TCRdb, only in-frame clones are kept and a portion is missing. The sample contains tens of thousands of clones, 86% of which appear only once. Source: peripheral blood mononuclear cells, taken before stem cell transplant. The receptors here all came from a man in his 60s with biphenotypic leukemia. Some clones in this sample may be carry-over from other donors' samples.

The gene calls are TRBV9 and TRBJ2-7; possible D gene TRBD2, 6 bases. The CDR3 covers 14 residues. Germline values: CDR1 SGDLS, CDR2 YYNGEE. V was cut by 0 bases and J by 4 bases, with 11 bases left in between. In DNA, the CDR3 is TGTGCCAGCAGCGTAGAAGTGGGAGGTTACGAGCAGTACTTC. It is translated as CASSVEVGGYEQYF.

The chain has TRBV11-2 and TRBJ1-5; the D is unclear. The germline gives CDR1 SGHAT, CDR2 FQNNGV. Trimming cost V 3 bases and J 5 bases, with 8 bases left between them. There are 13 residues in the CDR3. CDR3 in DNA: TGTGCCAGCAGCTTTTCGAAGGATCAGCCCCAGCATTTT. Residues: CASSFSKDQPQHF. Full variable domain (outside the CDR3, taken from reference TRBV11-2 and TRBJ1-5): EAGVAQSPRYKIIEKRQSVAFWCNPISGHATLYWYQQILGQGPKLLIQFQNNGVVDDSQLPKDRFSAERLKGVDSTLKIQPAKLEDSAVYLCASSFSKDQPQHFGDGTRLSIL.

This CDR3 is CASSFGAATSYEQYF. As DNA, the CDR3 is TGTGCCAGCAGCTTCGGGGCAGCGACGTCCTACGAGCAGTACTTC. V and J are TRBV11-2 and TRBJ2-7; D may correspond to TRBD1 or TRBD2 (5 bases each). The CDR3 is made up of 15 amino acids. Germline loops: CDR1 SGHAT, CDR2 FQNNGV. Trimming cost V 3 bases and J 1 base, with 13 bases left between them.

The chain uses TRBV5-1 and TRBJ2-1; 8 nucleotides agree with TRBD2. CDR1 SGHRS and CDR2 YFSETQ come from the germline V gene. CDR3 length: 17 residues. The trim removed 0 bases at V and 0 bases at J, leaving 5 bases unmatched. The CDR3 loop is CASSLEGGGSSYNEQFF. Written as DNA, the CDR3 is TGCGCCAGCAGCTTGGAGGGCGGGGGGAGCTCCTACAATGAGCAGTTCTTC.

V is TRBV28 and J is TRBJ1-1; unclear D gene. The CDR3 covers 14 residues. Germline lookup yields CDR1 MDHEN and CDR2 SYDVKM. The V end lost 1 base, the J end lost 6 bases, and 12 bases lay between the germline ends. The CDR3 region has the DNA TGTGCCAGCAGTTTATCCCCAACGGCGTCTGAAGCTTTCTTT. This encodes CASSLSPTASEAFF.

The V and J genes are TRBV6-4 and TRBJ2-3; D is unclear. The CDR3 runs 14 residues. Looked up from germline, CDR1 is MRHNA and CDR2 is SNTAGT. Trimming stripped 0 bases from V and 2 bases from J, with 6 bases between. CDR3: CASSDSINTDTQYF. In nucleotides, the CDR3 is TGTGCCAGCAGTGACTCGATCAACACAGATACGCAGTATTTT.

The chain links TRBV7-9 to TRBJ2-3; 7 positions match TRBD2. V lost 8 bases and J lost 5; bases outside the gene matches: 4. The germline gives CDR1 SEHNR, CDR2 FQNEAQ (reference sequence). The CDR3 extends over 12 amino acids. This CDR3 reads CASASGGDTQYF. CDR3 DNA: TGTGCCAGCGCTAGCGGTGGAGATACGCAGTATTTT.

The V and J genes are TRBV2 and TRBJ1-2; no definite D call. CDR3 length: 12 amino acids. Germline V gene lookup returns CDR1 SNHLY and CDR2 FYNNEI. The V and J ends lost 9 bases and 6 bases respectively, with 14 bases between them. CDR3: CASWKSLDGYTF. CDR3 DNA sequence: TGTGCCAGTTGGAAATCCCTAGATGGCTACACCTTC.